Listed below are T cell receptor beta chains from one sample, sequenced in a study of shared clonotypes between healthy human individuals. Profiling relied on immunoSEQ multiplex PCR, and the TCRdb table lists in-frame clones only, not all of them. This repertoire shows around 700,000 clones, around 72% found once; its top ten account for approximately 1.8%. Sequenced material: memory CD4+ T cells sorted from blood. The receptor set was obtained from a woman in her twenties or thirties in good health. Each CDR3 is given with its conserved first and last residue. D genes are given only for firm matches. The listing skips clone size in some rows; elsewhere it reads once, few, many or a size class.

CDR3 protein	CDR3 DNA	D gene	clone size	J gene	V gene
CASSQVARNSPLHF	TGCGCCAGCAGCCAAGTCGCGAGAAATTCACCCCTCCACTTT	.	.	TRBJ1-6	TRBV4-1
CASSVGTSYEQYF	TGTGCCAGCAGCGTTGGGACTTCGTACGAGCAGTACTTC	.	.	TRBJ2-7	TRBV6-1
CASTRRGPKETQYF	TGTGCCAGCACTAGACGGGGGCCGAAAGAGACCCAGTACTTC	.	.	TRBJ2-5	TRBV2
CASSVGQGTEAFF	TGTGCCAGCAGCGTAGGACAGGGCACTGAAGCTTTCTTT	TRBD1	.	TRBJ1-1	TRBV9
CASSIKRDGTGYEQYF	TGTGCCAGTAGTATCAAACGGGATGGGACAGGCTACGAGCAGTACTTC	TRBD1	.	TRBJ2-7	TRBV19
CASSYASGRLSYEQYF	TGTGCCAGCAGTTACGCTAGCGGGAGGCTCTCCTACGAGCAGTACTTC	TRBD2	.	TRBJ2-7	TRBV6-6
CASSLDGHGYTF	TGTGCCAGCAGCTTAGACGGCCATGGCTACACCTTC	.	few	TRBJ1-2	TRBV7-2
CASSSAMNTEAFF	TGTGCCAGTTCTTCAGCCATGAACACTGAAGCTTTCTTT	.	once	TRBJ1-1	TRBV27
CASSDKGEPETQYF	TGTGCCAGCAGTGATAAGGGAGAGCCGGAGACCCAGTACTTC	.	many	TRBJ2-5	TRBV25-1
CSVEVGADNIQYF	TGCAGCGTTGAAGTGGGGGCAGATAACATTCAGTACTTC	.	.	TRBJ2-4	TRBV29-1
CASSRDSSSYNEQFF	TGCGCCAGCAGTAGGGACTCGAGCTCCTACAATGAGCAGTTCTTC	.	.	TRBJ2-1	TRBV5-1
CASSFTSRMNTEAFF	TGTGCCAGCAGCTTTACGTCAAGAATGAACACTGAAGCTTTCTTT	.	.	TRBJ1-1	TRBV6-5
CAWSRGSTDTQYF	TGTGCCTGGAGTCGGGGAAGCACAGATACGCAGTATTTT	.	.	TRBJ2-3	TRBV30
CASSIKAGQSSYEQYF	TGTGCCAGTAGTATTAAGGCGGGACAGAGCTCCTACGAGCAGTACTTC	.	.	TRBJ2-7	TRBV19
CASSVLAGATDTQYF	TGCGCCAGCAGTGTCCTAGCGGGAGCCACAGATACGCAGTATTTT	TRBD2	.	TRBJ2-3	TRBV10-2
CASDMGQGYNEQFF	TGTGCCAGCGACATGGGACAGGGTTACAATGAGCAGTTCTTC	TRBD1	few	TRBJ2-1	TRBV11-3
CASSHKAGGPNNEQFF	TGTGCCAGCAGCCACAAAGCGGGAGGGCCTAACAATGAGCAGTTCTTC	TRBD2	.	TRBJ2-1	TRBV5-6
CASSLGFARISNQPQHF	TGTGCCAGCAGTTTGGGTTTTGCAAGGATTAGCAATCAGCCCCAGCATTTT	.	.	TRBJ1-5	TRBV28
CASPDRGGNTEAFF	TGTGCCAGCCCGGACAGAGGCGGGAACACTGAAGCTTTCTTT	.	few	TRBJ1-1	TRBV6-1
CASSRRDQPQHF	TGTGCCAGTTCCCGGCGGGATCAGCCCCAGCATTTT	.	few	TRBJ1-5	TRBV19
CASSQEIGTGDISEQYF	TGCGCCAGCAGCCAAGAAATCGGGACGGGAGATATTTCGGAGCAGTACTTC	.	.	TRBJ2-7	TRBV4-1
CASSILPGASSRTEAFF	TGTGCCAGTAGTATCTTGCCAGGGGCGAGTTCGAGAACTGAAGCTTTCTTT	.	few	TRBJ1-1	TRBV19
CASSTKVPGDGYTF	TGCGCCAGCAGCACTAAGGTCCCGGGGGATGGCTACACCTTC	.	many	TRBJ1-2	TRBV5-1
CASSLAMSWGQESYEQYF	TGCGCCAGCAGCTTGGCCATGAGTTGGGGACAGGAATCCTACGAGCAGTACTTC	TRBD1	.	TRBJ2-7	TRBV5-1
CASSSGVLVHTGELFF	TGTGCCAGCAGCTCGGGGGTTCTCGTACACACCGGGGAGCTGTTTTTT	.	.	TRBJ2-2	TRBV7-2